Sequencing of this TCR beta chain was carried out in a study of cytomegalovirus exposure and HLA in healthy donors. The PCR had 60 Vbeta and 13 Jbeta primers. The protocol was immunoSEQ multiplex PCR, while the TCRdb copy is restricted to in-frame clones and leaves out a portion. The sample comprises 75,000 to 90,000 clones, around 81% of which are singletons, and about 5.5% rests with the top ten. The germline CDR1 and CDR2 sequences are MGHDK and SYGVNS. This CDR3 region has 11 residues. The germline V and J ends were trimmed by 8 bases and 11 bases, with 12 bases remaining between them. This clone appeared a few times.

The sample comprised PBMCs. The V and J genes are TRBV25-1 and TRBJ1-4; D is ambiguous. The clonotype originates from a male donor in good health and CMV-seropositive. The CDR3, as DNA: TGTGCCAGCGCTCCAGAGGCGAAACTGTTTTTT. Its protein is CASAPEAKLFF.